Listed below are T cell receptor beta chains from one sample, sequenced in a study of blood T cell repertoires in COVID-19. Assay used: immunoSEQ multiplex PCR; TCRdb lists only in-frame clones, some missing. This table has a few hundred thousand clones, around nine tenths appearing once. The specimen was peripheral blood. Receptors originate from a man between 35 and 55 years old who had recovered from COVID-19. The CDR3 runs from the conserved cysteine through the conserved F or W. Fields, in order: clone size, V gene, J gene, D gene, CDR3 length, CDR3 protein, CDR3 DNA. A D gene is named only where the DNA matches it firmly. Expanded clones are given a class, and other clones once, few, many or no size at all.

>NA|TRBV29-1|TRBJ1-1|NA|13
CSGGLGWDTEAFF
TGCAGCGGCGGGTTAGGGTGGGACACTGAAGCTTTCTTT
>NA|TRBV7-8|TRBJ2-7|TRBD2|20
CASSLNNKRTSGTSSYEQYF
TGTGCCAGCAGCTTAAATAACAAGAGGACTAGCGGGACCAGCTCCTACGAGCAGTACTTC
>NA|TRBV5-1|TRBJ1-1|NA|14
CASTGGRQHTEAFF
TGCGCCAGCACCGGGGGTAGACAGCACACTGAAGCTTTCTTT
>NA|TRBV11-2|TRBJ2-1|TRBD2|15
CASTAGLAESNEQFF
TGTGCCAGCACCGCGGGACTAGCGGAGAGTAATGAGCAGTTCTTC
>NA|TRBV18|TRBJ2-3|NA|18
CASSPLPGSSDPPDTQYF
TGTGCCAGCTCACCTCTACCGGGGAGTTCGGACCCCCCAGATACGCAGTATTTT
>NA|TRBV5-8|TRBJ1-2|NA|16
CASSFGGGLLNYGYTF
TGTGCCAGCAGCTTTGGCGGGGGGCTCCTCAACTATGGCTACACCTTC
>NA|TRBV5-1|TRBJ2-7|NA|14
CASSLGLGIYEQYF
TGCGCCAGCAGCTTGGGACTAGGGATCTACGAGCAGTACTTC
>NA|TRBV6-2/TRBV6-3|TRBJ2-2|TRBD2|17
CASSYSFSGLGTGELFF
TGTGCCAGCAGTTACTCGTTTAGCGGGCTGGGGACCGGGGAGCTGTTTTTT
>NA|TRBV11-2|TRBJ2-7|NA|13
CASSTGQPYEQYF
TGTGCCAGCAGCACAGGACAGCCCTACGAGCAGTACTTC
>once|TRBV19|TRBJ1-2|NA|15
CASRITPGRGYGYTF
TGTGCCAGTAGAATTACCCCTGGACGGGGCTATGGCTACACCTTC
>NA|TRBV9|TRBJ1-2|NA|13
CASNPRGSYGYTF
TGTGCCAGCAATCCCAGGGGTTCCTATGGCTACACCTTC
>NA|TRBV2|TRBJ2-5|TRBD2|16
CASSARAAGGQETQYF
TGTGCCAGCAGCGCCCGAGCAGCGGGGGGGCAAGAGACCCAGTACTTC
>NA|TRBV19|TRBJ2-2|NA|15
CASSIGTETTGELFF
TGTGCCAGTAGTATAGGAACAGAGACCACCGGGGAGCTGTTTTTT
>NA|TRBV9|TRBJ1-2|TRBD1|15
CASSAGTGKLYGYTF
TGTGCCAGCAGCGCCGGGACAGGGAAGTTATATGGCTACACCTTC
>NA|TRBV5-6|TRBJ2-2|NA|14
CASSLVGVTGELFF
TGTGCCAGCAGCTTGGTAGGGGTCACCGGGGAGCTGTTTTTT